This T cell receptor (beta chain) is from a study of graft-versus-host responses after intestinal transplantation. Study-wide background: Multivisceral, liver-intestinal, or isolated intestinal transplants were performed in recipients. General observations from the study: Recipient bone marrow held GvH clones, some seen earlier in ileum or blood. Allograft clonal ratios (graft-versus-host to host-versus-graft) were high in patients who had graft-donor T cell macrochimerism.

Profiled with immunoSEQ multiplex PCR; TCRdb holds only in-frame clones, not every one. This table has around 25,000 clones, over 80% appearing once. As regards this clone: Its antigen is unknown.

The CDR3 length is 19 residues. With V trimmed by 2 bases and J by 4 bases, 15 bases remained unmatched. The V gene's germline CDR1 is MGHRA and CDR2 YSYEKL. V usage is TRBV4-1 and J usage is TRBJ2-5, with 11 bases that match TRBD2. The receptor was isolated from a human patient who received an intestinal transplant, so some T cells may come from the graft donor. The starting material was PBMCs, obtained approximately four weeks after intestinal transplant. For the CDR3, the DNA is TGCGCCAGCAGCCAATCAAATCTAGCGGGAGGAAGCCCGGGAGAGACCCAGTACTTC. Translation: CASSQSNLAGGSPGETQYF.